One and the same sample provided the 4 T cell receptor beta chains below, sequenced in a study of T cells in Graves' hyperthyroidism and ophthalmopathy. TCR beta CDR3 regions were amplified from RNA. An initial round of RT-PCR targeting the TCR CDR3 relied on the HTBI primer set. TCRdb ran MiXCR on the multiplex PCR reads and lists one entry per CDR3 protein. The table lists about 380,000 distinct CDR3 sequences, less than 20% of them singletons. The sample was blood. These receptor sequences come from a man between 18 and 35 years old with Graves' ophthalmopathy.

J is TRBJ1-2 and V is TRBV13, with 9 bases fitting TRBD1. The CDR3 sequence is 13 residues long. CDR1 is PRHDT, CDR2 FYEKMQ, per germline (reference sequence). Unmatched junction bases numbered 11, after V lost 4 bases and J lost 14 bases. The CDR3 loop is CASSSWGDRGWTF. The CDR3 DNA follows: TGTGCCAGCAGCTCGTGGGGTGACAGGGGGTGGACCTTC.

This clonotype was recorded a few times. V and J are TRBV20-1 and TRBJ1-1, with D unresolved. Trimming removed 0 bases at V and 3 bases at J, with 20 bases between. Germline lookup yields CDR1 DFQATT and CDR2 SNEGSKA (reference sequence). CDR3 size: 17 residues. CDR3 sequence: CSARDFLAREAYTEAFF. CDR3 coding DNA: TGCAGTGCTAGAGATTTTCTGGCTCGGGAGGCCTACACTGAAGCTTTCTTT.

This clonotype has a count of ten or more. The chain combines TRBV20-1 with TRBJ2-7, with D possibly being TRBD1 or TRBD2 (5 bases each). V shed 3 bases and J shed 0 bases, with 12 bases lying between them. From germline, CDR1 is DFQATT and CDR2 SNEGSKA (reference sequence). This CDR3 has 14 amino acids. Here the CDR3 reads CSASGRESSYEQYF. CDR3 DNA: TGCAGTGCTAGCGGCAGGGAGAGCTCCTACGAGCAGTACTTC.

This clonotype was counted many times. V and J are TRBV2 and TRBJ1-5; tentative D call: TRBD1 (5 bases). This CDR3 is built from 13 residues. The V end lost 5 bases, the J end lost 4 bases, and 9 bases lay between the germline ends. The V gene's germline CDR1 is SNHLY and CDR2 FYNNEI. CDR3 bases: TGTGCCAGCAGTTCTAACAGGAATCAGCCCCAGCATTTT. It yields the protein CASSSNRNQPQHF.